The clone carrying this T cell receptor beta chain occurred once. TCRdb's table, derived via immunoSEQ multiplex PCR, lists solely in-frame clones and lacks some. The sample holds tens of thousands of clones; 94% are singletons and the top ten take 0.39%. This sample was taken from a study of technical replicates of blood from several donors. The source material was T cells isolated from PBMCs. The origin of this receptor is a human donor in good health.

The DNA of the CDR3 is TGTGCCAGTAGTATATGGCTAGCGGGAGCAGAAAATGAGCAGTTCTTC. Protein product: CASSIWLAGAENEQFF. J is TRBJ2-1 and V is TRBV19, with TRBD2 matching over 10 bases. V shed 2 bases, J shed 7 bases, and the junction held 8 bases outside the gene matches. This CDR3 comprises 16 residues. CDR1 is LNHDA and CDR2 is SQIVND in the germline V gene (reference sequence).